These 8 T cell receptor beta chains share one sample of origin, sequenced in a study of blood T cells in healthy people across ages. The use of a sample-barcoded 5' primer and a J-beta primer mix characterized a second PCR of about 7 to 12 cycles. TCRdb ran MiXCR on the 5' RACE reads and lists one entry per CDR3 protein. The sample holds hundreds of thousands of distinct CDR3 sequences, roughly half seen once. Sequencing used blood. The receptors stem from a woman older than 75 in good health.

A remark on this clonotype: A much larger clone differs from this one at a single base, so this may be a read error. J is TRBJ2-1 and V is TRBV29-1; 7 bases match TRBD1. This CDR3 comprises 13 residues. The V gene's germline CDR1 is SQVTM and CDR2 ANQGSEA. DNA for the CDR3: TGCAGCGGTGAAAAGGGGGCGCCCAATGAGCAGTTCTTC. As protein: CSGEKGAPNEQFF.

The chain uses TRBV30 and TRBJ2-5; maybe TRBD1 (5 bases). Deletions cut 2 bases from V and 2 bases from J, with 12 bases between. The CDR3 has 14 residues. Germline CDR1 reads GTSNPN; CDR2 reads SVGIG (reference sequence). CDR3 loop: CAWSKGRVQETQYF. The CDR3 DNA sequence: TGTGCCTGGAGTAAAGGCAGGGTTCAAGAGACCCAGTACTTC.

A word on this clonotype: This clone may be a read error of a much larger clone one base away. The chain joins TRBV9 to TRBJ2-1; D is possibly TRBD1 or TRBD2 (6 bases each). The J call is in doubt because the DNA end fits TRBJ2-7 better. CDR3 length: 15 amino acids. Germline values: CDR1 SGDLS, CDR2 YYNGEE. In DNA form, the CDR3 reads TGTGCCAGCAGAGCAGGCGGGACAAGCTACAATGAGCAGTACTTC. It translates to CASRAGGTSYNEQYF.

This clonotype was seen many times. The chain uses TRBV28 and TRBJ2-3; D is unresolved. This CDR3 comprises 15 residues. The V gene lost 3 bases and the J gene lost 4 bases, with 14 bases spanning the gap. Germline CDR1 and CDR2: MDHEN and SYDVKM. CDR3 nucleotides: TGTGCCAGCAGTTTTCGTCTTATGGACGCAGATACGCAGTATTTT. Its translation is CASSFRLMDADTQYF. The full variable domain, completed using reference TRBV28 and TRBJ2-3, is DVKVTQSSRYLVKRTGEKVFLECVQDMDHENMFWYRQDPGLGLRLIYFSYDVKMKEKGDIPEGYSVSREKKERFSLILESASTNQTSMYLCASSFRLMDADTQYFGPGTRLTVL.

The chain has TRBV7-2 and TRBJ2-7, with 8 bases identical to TRBD1. The germline CDR1 and CDR2 sequences are SGHTA and FQGNSA. The CDR3 has 14 residues. V shed 3 bases and J 2 bases; nucleotides not matched to a gene: 3. The CDR3 sequence: CASSFSTGAYEQYF. For the CDR3, the DNA is TGTGCCAGCAGCTTCTCGACAGGGGCCTACGAGCAGTACTTC.

Only a few counts were recorded for this clonotype. The gene calls are TRBV5-1 and TRBJ2-5; D not resolved. The CDR3 totals 14 residues. Trimming removed 1 base at V and 5 bases at J, with 12 bases between. CDR1 and CDR2 from the germline V gene are SGHRS and YFSETQ. CDR3 DNA sequence: TGCGCCAGCAGCTTGAGTGGTAGCTTGGAGACCCAGTACTTC. As protein: CASSLSGSLETQYF.

This clonotype was counted once. Being one base from a much bigger clone, this may be a read error. The rearrangement uses TRBV5-1 and TRBJ2-3, with D hard to call. Germline V gene lookup returns CDR1 SGHRS and CDR2 YFSETQ. CDR3 length: 15 amino acids. The CDR3 DNA follows: TGCGCCAGCAGCTTACGGGCCATTACCACAGAGACGCAGTATTTT. As protein: CASSLRAITTETQYF.

As to this clonotype: Being one base from a much bigger clone, this may be a read error. The V and J genes are TRBV12-3 or TRBV12-4 and TRBJ2-1; 7 positions match TRBD2. The CDR3 consists of 14 residues. CDR3 region: CAGRRLAAYNEQFF. In DNA form, the CDR3 reads TGTGCCGGCAGACGACTAGCAGCCTACAATGAGCAGTTCTTC.